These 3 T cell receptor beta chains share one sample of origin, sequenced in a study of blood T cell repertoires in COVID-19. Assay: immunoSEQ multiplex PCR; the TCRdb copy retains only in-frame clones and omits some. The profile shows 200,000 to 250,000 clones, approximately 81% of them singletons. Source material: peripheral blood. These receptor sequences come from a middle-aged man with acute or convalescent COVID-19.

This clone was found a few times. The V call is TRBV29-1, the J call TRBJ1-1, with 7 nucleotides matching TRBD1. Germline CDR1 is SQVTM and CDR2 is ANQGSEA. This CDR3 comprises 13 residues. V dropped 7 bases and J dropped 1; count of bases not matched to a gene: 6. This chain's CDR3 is CSGQRDRNTEAFF. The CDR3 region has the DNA TGCAGCGGTCAACGGGACAGGAACACTGAAGCTTTCTTT.

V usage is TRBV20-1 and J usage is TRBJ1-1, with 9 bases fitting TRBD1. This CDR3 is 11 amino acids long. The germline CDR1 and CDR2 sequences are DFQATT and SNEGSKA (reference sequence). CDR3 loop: CRQGANTEAFF. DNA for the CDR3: TGCAGACAGGGGGCAAACACTGAAGCTTTCTTT.

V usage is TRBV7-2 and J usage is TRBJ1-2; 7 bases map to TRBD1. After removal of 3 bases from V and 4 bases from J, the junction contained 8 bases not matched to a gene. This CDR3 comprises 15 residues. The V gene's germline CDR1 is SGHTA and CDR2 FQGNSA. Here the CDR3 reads CASSFDRGPSYGYTF. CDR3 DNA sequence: TGTGCCAGCAGCTTCGATAGGGGGCCCAGCTATGGCTACACCTTC.